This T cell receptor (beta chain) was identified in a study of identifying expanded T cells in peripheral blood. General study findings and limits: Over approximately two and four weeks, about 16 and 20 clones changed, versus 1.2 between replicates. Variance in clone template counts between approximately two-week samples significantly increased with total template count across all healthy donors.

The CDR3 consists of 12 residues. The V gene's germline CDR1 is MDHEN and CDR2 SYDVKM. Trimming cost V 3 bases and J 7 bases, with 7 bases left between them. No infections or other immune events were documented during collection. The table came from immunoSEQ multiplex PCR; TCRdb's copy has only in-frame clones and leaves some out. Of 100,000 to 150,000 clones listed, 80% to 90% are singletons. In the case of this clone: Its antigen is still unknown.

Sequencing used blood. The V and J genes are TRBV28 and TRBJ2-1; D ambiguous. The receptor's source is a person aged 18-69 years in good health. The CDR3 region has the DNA TGTGCCAGCAGTTTTGTAAGGAATGAGCAGTTCTTC. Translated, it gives CASSFVRNEQFF.